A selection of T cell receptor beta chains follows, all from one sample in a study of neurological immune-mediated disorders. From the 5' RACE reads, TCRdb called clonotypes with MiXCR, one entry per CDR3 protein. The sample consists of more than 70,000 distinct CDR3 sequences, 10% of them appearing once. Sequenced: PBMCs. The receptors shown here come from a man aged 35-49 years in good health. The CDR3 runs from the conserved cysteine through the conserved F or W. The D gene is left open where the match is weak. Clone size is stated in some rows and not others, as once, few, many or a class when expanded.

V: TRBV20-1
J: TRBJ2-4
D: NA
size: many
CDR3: CSARASSGLKYIQYF
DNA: TGCAGTGCTAGAGCCTCCAGCGGATTAAAATACATTCAGTACTTC

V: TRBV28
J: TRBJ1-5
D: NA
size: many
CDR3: CASSSSEGNQPQHF
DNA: TGTGCCAGCAGTTCCTCGGAGGGAAATCAGCCCCAGCATTTT

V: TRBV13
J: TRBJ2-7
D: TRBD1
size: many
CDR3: CASSGTVNYEQYF
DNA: TGTGCCAGCAGCGGGACAGTTAATTACGAGCAGTACTTC

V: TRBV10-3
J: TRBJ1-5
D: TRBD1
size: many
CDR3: CANQGAGNQPQHF
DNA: TGTGCCAACCAGGGGGCAGGGAATCAGCCCCAGCATTTT

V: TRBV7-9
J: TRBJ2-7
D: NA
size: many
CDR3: CASSLVPQYF
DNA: TGTGCCAGCAGCTTAGTCCCTCAGTACTTC

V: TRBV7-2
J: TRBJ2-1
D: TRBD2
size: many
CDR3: CASSPAGGSNEQFF
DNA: TGTGCCAGCAGCCCGGCGGGAGGATCCAATGAGCAGTTCTTC

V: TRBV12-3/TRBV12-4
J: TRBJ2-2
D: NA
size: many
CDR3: CASSDSTGSPRGGELFF
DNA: TGTGCCAGCAGTGACTCCACAGGGTCCCCCAGGGGCGGGGAGCTGTTTTTT

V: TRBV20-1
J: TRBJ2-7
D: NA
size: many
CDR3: CSAGKQGEAYEQYF
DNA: TGCAGTGCTGGAAAACAGGGTGAAGCCTACGAGCAGTACTTC

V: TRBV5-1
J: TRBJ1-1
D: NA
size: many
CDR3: CASSSLTGMNTEAFF
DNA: TGCGCCAGCAGCTCACTTACAGGGATGAACACTGAAGCTTTCTTT

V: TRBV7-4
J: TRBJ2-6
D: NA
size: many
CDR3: CASSKGGPGANVLTF
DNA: TGTGCCAGCAGCAAAGGGGGGCCCGGGGCCAACGTCCTGACTTTC

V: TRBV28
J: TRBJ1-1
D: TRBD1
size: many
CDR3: CASSPDREATEAFF
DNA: TGTGCCAGCAGTCCGGACAGGGAGGCCACTGAAGCTTTCTTT

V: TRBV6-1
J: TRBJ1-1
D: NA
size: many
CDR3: CASSPMNTEAFF
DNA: TGTGCCAGCAGTCCCATGAACACTGAAGCTTTCTTT

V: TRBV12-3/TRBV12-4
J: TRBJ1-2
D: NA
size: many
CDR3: CASSSLIQGFYGYTF
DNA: TGTGCCAGCAGTTCTCTTATACAGGGTTTCTATGGCTACACCTTC

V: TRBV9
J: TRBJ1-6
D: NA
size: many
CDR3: CASSVAPLVRSSYNSPLHF
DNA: TGTGCCAGCAGCGTAGCTCCCCTAGTCAGGAGCTCCTATAATTCACCCCTCCACTTT

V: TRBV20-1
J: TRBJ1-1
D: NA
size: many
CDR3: CSAPGRLWETEAFF
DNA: TGCAGTGCCCCCGGTCGGCTATGGGAGACTGAAGCTTTCTTT

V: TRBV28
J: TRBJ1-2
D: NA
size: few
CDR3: CASSPPGGSGTF
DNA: TGTGCCAGCAGTCCCCCTGGCGGATCAGGCACCTTC

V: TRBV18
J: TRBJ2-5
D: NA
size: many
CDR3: CASSPQRVKLETQYF
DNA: TGTGCCAGCTCACCGCAGCGGGTCAAGCTGGAGACCCAGTACTTC

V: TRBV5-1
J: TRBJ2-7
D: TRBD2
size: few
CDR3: CASSFGPSGTEYEQYF
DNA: TGCGCCAGCAGCTTCGGCCCTAGCGGGACGGAGTACGAGCAGTACTTC

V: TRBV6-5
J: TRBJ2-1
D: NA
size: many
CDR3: CASSYAGTDNEQFF
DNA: TGTGCCAGCAGTTACGCCGGGACTGACAATGAGCAGTTCTTC

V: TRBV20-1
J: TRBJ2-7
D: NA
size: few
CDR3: CSARDPSSYEQYF
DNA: TGCAGTGCTAGAGATCCCAGTTCCTACGAGCAGTACTTC

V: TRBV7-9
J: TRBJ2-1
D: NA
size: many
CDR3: CASSSRSRVGYNEQFF
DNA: TGTGCCAGCAGCTCCCGTTCCAGGGTCGGGTACAATGAGCAGTTCTTC

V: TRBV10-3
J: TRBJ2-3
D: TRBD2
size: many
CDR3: CAISAGGTDTQYF
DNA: TGTGCCATCAGTGCGGGGGGGACAGATACGCAGTATTTT

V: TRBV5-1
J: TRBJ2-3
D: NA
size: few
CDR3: CASSLTQAAQYF
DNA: TGCGCCAGCAGCTTGACCCAGGCCGCGCAGTATTTT

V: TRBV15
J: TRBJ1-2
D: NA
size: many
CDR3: CATSRVGGVEGYTF
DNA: TGTGCCACCAGCAGAGTAGGGGGAGTAGAGGGCTACACCTTC

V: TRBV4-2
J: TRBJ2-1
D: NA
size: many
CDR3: CASSQEIGFMNEQFF
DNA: TGTGCCAGCAGCCAAGAGATAGGGTTTATGAATGAGCAGTTCTTC

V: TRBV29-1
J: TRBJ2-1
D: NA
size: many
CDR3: CSVAAGRYNEQFF
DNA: TGCAGCGTTGCTGCGGGGAGGTACAATGAGCAGTTCTTC

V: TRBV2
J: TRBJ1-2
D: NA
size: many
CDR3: CASSESQGYGYTF
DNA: TGTGCCAGCAGTGAATCGCAGGGCTATGGCTACACCTTC

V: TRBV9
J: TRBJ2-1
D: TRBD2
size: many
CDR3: CASSPTTSGGGEQFF
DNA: TGTGCCAGCAGCCCAACGACTAGCGGGGGGGGTGAGCAGTTCTTC

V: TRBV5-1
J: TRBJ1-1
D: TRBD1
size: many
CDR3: CASSVYGGTGTEAFF
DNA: TGCGCCAGCAGCGTGTACGGGGGGACAGGCACTGAAGCTTTCTTT

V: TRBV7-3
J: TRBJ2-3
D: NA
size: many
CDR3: CASSSGVSTDTQYF
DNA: TGTGCCAGCAGCTCGGGGGTTAGCACAGATACGCAGTATTTT

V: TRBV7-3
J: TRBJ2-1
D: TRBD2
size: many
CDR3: CASSSLPSLTSGSLAISYNEQFF
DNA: TGTGCCAGCAGCTCCCTCCCTTCACTTACTAGCGGGAGCCTCGCTATCTCCTACAATGAGCAGTTCTTC

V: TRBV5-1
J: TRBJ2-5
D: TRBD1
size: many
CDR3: CASSLGDRPQETQYF
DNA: TGCGCCAGCAGCCTGGGGGACAGGCCGCAAGAGACCCAGTACTTC

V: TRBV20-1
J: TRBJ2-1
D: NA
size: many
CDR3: CSARDPTAGAQFF
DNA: TGCAGTGCTAGAGATCCGACGGCGGGGGCGCAGTTCTTC

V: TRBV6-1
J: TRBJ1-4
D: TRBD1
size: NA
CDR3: CASSGGDRGNEKLFF
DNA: TGTGCCAGCAGTGGTGGGGACAGGGGTAATGAAAAACTGTTTTTT

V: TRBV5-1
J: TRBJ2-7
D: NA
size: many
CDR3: CASTRDSSYEQYF
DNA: TGCGCCAGCACCCGGGATTCATCCTACGAGCAGTACTTC

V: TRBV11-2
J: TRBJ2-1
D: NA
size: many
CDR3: CASSLGVVGEQFF
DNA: TGTGCCAGCAGCTTAGGCGTGGTAGGCGAGCAGTTCTTC

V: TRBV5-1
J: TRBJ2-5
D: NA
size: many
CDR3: CASTLEGSEQETQYF
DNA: TGCGCCAGCACCCTGGAGGGTAGCGAGCAAGAGACCCAGTACTTC

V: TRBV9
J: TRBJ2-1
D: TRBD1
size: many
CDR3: CASSHRLGQLYNEQFF
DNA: TGTGCCAGCAGCCACAGGTTGGGACAGCTTTACAATGAGCAGTTCTTC

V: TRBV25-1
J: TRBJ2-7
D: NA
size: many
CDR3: CASSELNEQYF
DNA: TGTGCCAGCAGTGAACTTAACGAGCAGTACTTC

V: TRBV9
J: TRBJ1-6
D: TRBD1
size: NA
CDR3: CASSPQQGPPLHF
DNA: TGTGCCAGCAGCCCGCAACAGGGGCCACCCCTCCACTTT

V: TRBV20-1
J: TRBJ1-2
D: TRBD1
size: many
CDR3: CSARFGGQGSYGYTF
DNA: TGCAGTGCTAGGTTTGGGGGACAGGGTAGCTATGGCTACACCTTC

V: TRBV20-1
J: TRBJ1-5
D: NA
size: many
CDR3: CSASDRPDQPQHF
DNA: TGCAGTGCTTCCGACAGGCCGGATCAGCCCCAGCATTTT

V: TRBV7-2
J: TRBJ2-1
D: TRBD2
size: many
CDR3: CASSPERGREQFF
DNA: TGTGCCAGCAGCCCTGAGCGGGGGCGGGAGCAGTTCTTC

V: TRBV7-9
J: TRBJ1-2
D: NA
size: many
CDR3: CASLQPDRGYTF
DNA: TGTGCCAGCCTACAACCCGACAGAGGCTACACCTTC

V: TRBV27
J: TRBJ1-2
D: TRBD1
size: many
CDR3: CASSGGTGTLGAYGYTF
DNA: TGTGCCAGCAGCGGCGGGACAGGGACCTTAGGGGCCTATGGCTACACCTTC

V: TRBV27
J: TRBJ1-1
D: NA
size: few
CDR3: CASYTLGTEAFF
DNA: TGTGCCAGCTACACCCTGGGAACTGAAGCTTTCTTT

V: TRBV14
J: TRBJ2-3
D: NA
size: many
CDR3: CASSAGVRHTDTQYF
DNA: TGTGCCAGCTCTGCAGGCGTTAGGCACACAGATACGCAGTATTTT

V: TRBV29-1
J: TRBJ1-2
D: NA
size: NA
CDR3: CSVGTSNYGYTF
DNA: TGCAGCGTTGGGACCTCAAACTATGGCTACACCTTC

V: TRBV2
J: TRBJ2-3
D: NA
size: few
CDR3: CASSELNTQYF
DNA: TGTGCCAGCAGTGAATTAAATACGCAGTATTTT

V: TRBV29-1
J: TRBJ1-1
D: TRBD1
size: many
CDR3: CSVGASGTGAEATEAFF
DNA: TGCAGCGTTGGGGCATCCGGGACAGGGGCAGAGGCGACTGAAGCTTTCTTT

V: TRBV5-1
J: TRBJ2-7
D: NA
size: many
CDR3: CASSRDGRGVDEQYF
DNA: TGCGCCAGCAGCCGTGACGGCCGTGGCGTAGACGAGCAGTACTTC